This T cell receptor beta chain was sequenced in a study of T cells and copy number aberrations in small-cell lung cancer. General study findings and limits: Between about 75-97.7% of clones were confined to one tumor region.

Using immunoSEQ multiplex PCR, the repertoire was profiled, and TCRdb retains in-frame clones only, with some absent. The repertoire consists of approximately 1,200 clones, with over 75% occurring once and the leading ten covering less than 5.5%. To note about this clone: The antigen remains unidentified.

Germline CDR1 and CDR2: LNHDA and SQIVND (reference sequence). This CDR3 is built from 14 residues. Trimming cost V 5 bases and J 7 bases, with 15 bases left between them. All donors had upfront surgery, without preoperative chemotherapy or radiotherapy, and never received immunotherapy. Only macrodissected tumor regions expected to provide at least 150 ng DNA were selected. The receptor was derived from a woman aged 50 to 60 with small cell lung cancer. The sequenced material came from tumor tissue. The J gene is TRBJ2-1, the V gene TRBV19; possibly TRBD2 for D (5 bases). CDR3 protein: CASSVGPSSNEQFF. The DNA for the CDR3 is TGTGCCAGTAGTGTCGGGCCTAGCAGTAATGAGCAGTTCTTC.